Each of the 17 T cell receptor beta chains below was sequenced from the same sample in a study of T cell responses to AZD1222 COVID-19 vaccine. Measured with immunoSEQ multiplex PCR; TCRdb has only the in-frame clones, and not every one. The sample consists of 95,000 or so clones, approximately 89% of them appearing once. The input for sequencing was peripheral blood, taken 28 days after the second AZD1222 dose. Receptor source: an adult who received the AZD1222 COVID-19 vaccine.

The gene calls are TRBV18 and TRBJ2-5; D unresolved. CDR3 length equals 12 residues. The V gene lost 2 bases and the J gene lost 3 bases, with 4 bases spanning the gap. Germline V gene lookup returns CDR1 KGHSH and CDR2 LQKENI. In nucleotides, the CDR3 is TGTGCCAGCTCACCATTGAAAGAGACCCAGTACTTC. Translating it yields CASSPLKETQYF.

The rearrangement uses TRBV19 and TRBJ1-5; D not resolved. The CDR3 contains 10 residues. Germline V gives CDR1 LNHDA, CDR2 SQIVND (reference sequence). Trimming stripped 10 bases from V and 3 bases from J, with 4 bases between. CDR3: CAINNQPQHF. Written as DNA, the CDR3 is TGTGCCATTAACAATCAGCCCCAGCATTTT.

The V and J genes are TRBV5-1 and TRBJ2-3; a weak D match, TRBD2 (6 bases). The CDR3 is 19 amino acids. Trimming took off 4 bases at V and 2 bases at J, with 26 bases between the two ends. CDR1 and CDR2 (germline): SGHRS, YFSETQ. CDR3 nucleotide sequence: TGCGCCAGCAGCAGCGGTACGGGACTCCAGTTAGGGCTCACAGATACGCAGTATTTT. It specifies CASSSGTGLQLGLTDTQYF.

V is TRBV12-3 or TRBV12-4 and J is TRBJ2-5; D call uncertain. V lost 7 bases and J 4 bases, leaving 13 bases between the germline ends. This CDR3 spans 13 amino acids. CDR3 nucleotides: TGTGCCAGCACCCTTAGGTGGGGAGAGACCCAGTACTTC. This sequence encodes CASTLRWGETQYF.

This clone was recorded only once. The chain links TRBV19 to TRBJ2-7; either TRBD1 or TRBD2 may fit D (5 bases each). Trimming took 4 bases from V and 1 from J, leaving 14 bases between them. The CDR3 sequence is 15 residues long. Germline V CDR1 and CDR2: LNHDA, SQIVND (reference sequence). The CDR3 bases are TGTGCCAGTAGTAGAACCGGGACCCAGTCCTACGAGCAGTACTTC. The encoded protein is CASSRTGTQSYEQYF.

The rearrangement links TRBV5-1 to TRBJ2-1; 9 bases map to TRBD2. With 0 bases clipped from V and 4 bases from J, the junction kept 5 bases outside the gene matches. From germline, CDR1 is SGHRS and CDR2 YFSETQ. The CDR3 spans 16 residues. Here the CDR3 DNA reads TGCGCCAGCAGCTTGGTTAGCGGGAGCGATTACAATGAGCAGTTCTTC. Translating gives CASSLVSGSDYNEQFF.

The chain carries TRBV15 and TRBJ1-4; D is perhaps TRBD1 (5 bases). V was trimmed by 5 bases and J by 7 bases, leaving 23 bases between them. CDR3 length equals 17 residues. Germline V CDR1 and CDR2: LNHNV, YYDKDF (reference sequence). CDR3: CATSPEWRGPGGEKLFF. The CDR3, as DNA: TGTGCCACCAGCCCCGAGTGGCGGGGCCCCGGGGGTGAAAAACTGTTTTTT.

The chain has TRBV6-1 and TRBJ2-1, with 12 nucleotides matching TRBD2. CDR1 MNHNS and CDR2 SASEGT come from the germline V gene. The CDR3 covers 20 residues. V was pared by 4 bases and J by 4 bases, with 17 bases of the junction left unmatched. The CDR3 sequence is CASSGPGLAGLRGEYNEQFF. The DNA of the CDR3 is TGTGCCAGCAGTGGTCCGGGACTAGCGGGCCTCCGGGGGGAATACAATGAGCAGTTCTTC.

The CDR3 nucleotides are TGTGCCAGCAGGTCCGGGACAGGGCTTGGCTACACCTTC. Translation: CASRSGTGLGYTF. The genes are TRBV28 and TRBJ1-2; TRBD1 matches at 9 bases. The germline gives CDR1 MDHEN, CDR2 SYDVKM. J was trimmed by 7 bases and V by 6 bases; bases with no gene match: 6. The CDR3 has 13 amino acids.

The CDR3 sequence: CASSLSGNTEAFF. CDR3 nucleotides: TGTGCCAGCAGTTTATCTGGGAACACTGAAGCTTTCTTT. This sequence joins TRBV12-3 or TRBV12-4 and TRBJ1-1; no clear D gene. The CDR3 is 13 residues long. V gave up 2 bases and J gave up 1 base, with 5 bases separating them.

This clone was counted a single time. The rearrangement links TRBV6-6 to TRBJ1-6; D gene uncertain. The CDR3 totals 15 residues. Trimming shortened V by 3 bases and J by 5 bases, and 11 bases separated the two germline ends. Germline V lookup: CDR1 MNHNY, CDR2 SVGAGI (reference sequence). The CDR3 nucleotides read TGTGCCAGCAGTTATGAGCCCCTAAATAATTCACCCCTCCACTTT. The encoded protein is CASSYEPLNNSPLHF.

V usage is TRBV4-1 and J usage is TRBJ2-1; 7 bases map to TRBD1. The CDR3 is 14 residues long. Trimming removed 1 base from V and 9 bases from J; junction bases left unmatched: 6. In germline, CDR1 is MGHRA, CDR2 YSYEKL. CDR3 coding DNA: TGCGCCAGCAGCCAAGGGGACAGATCGGGTGAGCAGTTCTTC. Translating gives CASSQGDRSGEQFF.

The CDR3 sequence is CASSLKQRNTGELFF. CDR3 nucleotide sequence: TGTGCCAGCAGCTTGAAACAGAGGAACACCGGGGAGCTGTTTTTT. The rearrangement links TRBV5-6 to TRBJ2-2, with D hard to call. Looked up from germline, CDR1 is SGHDT and CDR2 is YYEEEE. CDR3 length equals 15 residues. V lost 1 base and J lost 1, with 8 bases in between.

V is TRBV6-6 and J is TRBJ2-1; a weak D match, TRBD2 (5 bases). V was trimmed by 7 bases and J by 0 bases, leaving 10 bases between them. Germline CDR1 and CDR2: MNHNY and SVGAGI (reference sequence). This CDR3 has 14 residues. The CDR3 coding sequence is TGTGCCAGCAAGGTGGGGAGCTCCTACAATGAGCAGTTCTTC. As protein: CASKVGSSYNEQFF.

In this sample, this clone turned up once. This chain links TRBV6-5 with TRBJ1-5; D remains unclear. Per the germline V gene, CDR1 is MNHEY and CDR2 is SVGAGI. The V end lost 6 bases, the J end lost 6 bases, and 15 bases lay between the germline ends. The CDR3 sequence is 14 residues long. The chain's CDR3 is CASSGLDIRQPQHF. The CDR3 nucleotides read TGTGCCAGCAGCGGTCTAGACATCCGTCAGCCCCAGCATTTT.

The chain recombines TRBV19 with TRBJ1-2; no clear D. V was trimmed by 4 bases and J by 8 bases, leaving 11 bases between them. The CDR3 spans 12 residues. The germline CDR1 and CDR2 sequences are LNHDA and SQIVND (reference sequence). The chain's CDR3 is CASSNGGGGYTF. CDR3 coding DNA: TGTGCCAGTAGTAATGGCGGTGGGGGCTACACCTTC. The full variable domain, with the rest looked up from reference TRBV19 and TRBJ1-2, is DGGITQSPKYLFRKEGQNVTLSCEQNLNHDAMYWYRQDPGQGLRLIYYSQIVNDFQKGDIAEGYSVSREKKESFPLTVTSAQKNPTAFYLCASSNGGGGYTFGSGTRLTVV.

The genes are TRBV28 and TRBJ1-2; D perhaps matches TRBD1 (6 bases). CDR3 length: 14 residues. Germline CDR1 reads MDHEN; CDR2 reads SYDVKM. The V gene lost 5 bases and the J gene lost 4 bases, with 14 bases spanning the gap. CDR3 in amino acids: CASSPIDRFYGYTF. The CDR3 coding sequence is TGTGCCAGCAGTCCCATCGACAGGTTCTATGGCTACACCTTC.